The sequence of this TCR beta chain was determined in a study of identical twins. Deletions cut 3 bases from V and 7 bases from J, with 15 bases between. CDR3 length: 13 amino acids. The germline V gene encodes CDR1 DFQATT and CDR2 SNEGSKA (reference sequence). A few counts support this clonotype. Using its own MiXCR run on the 5' RACE reads, TCRdb lists one record per CDR3 protein. The sample shows 500,000 to 550,000 distinct CDR3 sequences, approximately 22% of them seen only once. The data were also submitted as part of a second study, on T cells expressing NK-cell markers. According to that study: For over five donors, the dominant NKG2C+ clonotypes made up roughly 1.0-7.5% of their CD8+ T cells.

Material: CD4+ T cells sorted from blood. This clonotype was obtained from a young woman in good health. The genes are TRBV20-1 and TRBJ1-1, with a possible D match to TRBD1 (5 bases). CDR3 coding DNA: TGCAGTGCTAGGCTGGCAGGGAGGTTTGAAGCTTTCTTT. Protein sequence: CSARLAGRFEAFF.